The source of this T cell receptor (beta chain) is a study of blood T cell repertoires in COVID-19. Study-wide background: From the United States, Italy and Spain came samples of acute and convalescent COVID-19. Nucleic acid was either cDNA or gDNA, and it came from T cells, B-cell-depleted T cells, or PBMCs.

Original handling: Estimation of nucleated cell counts relied on the amplification of reference gene primers. Some clones are missing from TCRdb's copy, which holds only in-frame ones; the method was immunoSEQ multiplex PCR. Clone size and the V and J calls come from that table; the DNA yielded D and trimming. The sample contains some 250,000 clones, about four fifths of which appear only once. The germline V gene has CDR1 LNHDA and CDR2 SQIVND (reference sequence). Trimming at V came to 5 bases and at J to 4 bases, leaving 4 bases not matched to a gene. The CDR3 has 14 amino acids. Sequencing input: peripheral blood. This receptor was taken from a woman over 75 with acute or convalescent COVID-19. The chain is built from TRBV19 and TRBJ1-5; TRBD1 aligns across 8 bases. The CDR3 DNA follows: TGTGCCAGTAGTGTAGGACAGGGAAATCAGCCCCAGCATTTT. Encoded protein: CASSVGQGNQPQHF.